This entry is about one T cell receptor beta chain. What it binds is not known. CD4+ T cells from unexposed donors were obtained before the COVID-19 pandemic (2011-2018). The cells were cultured for about 10 days before CD4+ T cells were isolated. This specimen belongs to a study of CD4 T cells in relation to SARS-CoV-2 and coronaviruses. Overall study findings and caveats: Compared with monoreactive clones, crossreactive clones showed significantly weaker SARS-CoV-2 expansion. In 55% to 75% of donors, memory CD4+ clonotypes crossrecognized SARS-CoV-2 and at least one common cold coronavirus spike.

Clones were sequenced by immunoSEQ multiplex PCR, and TCRdb holds only the in-frame ones, with some missing. The data contain some 22,000 clones, about 80% of them singletons. V was cut by 3 bases and J by 3 bases, with 19 bases left in between. The CDR3 runs 17 residues. The germline CDR1 and CDR2 sequences are MNHEY and SMNVEV (reference sequence). The TCR originated in a human donor in good health. This chain links TRBV27 with TRBJ2-3; D perhaps matches TRBD2 (6 bases). The sequenced material came from CD4+ T cells from PBMCs, cultured in vitro. Written as DNA, the CDR3 is TGTGCCAGCAGTTTGGAGGGGTGGGGGGATGTGACAGATACGCAGTATTTT. Protein product: CASSLEGWGDVTDTQYF.